This section outlines one T cell receptor beta chain sequence together with its context. Use of 60 Vbeta and 13 Jbeta primers characterized the PCR. The table came from immunoSEQ multiplex PCR; TCRdb's copy has only in-frame clones and leaves some out. Here the sample spans over 100,000 clones, 81% being singletons. These data come from a study of cytomegalovirus exposure and HLA in healthy donors. The germline gives CDR1 SEHNR, CDR2 FQNEAQ (reference sequence). V lost 6 bases and J lost 4; bases outside the gene matches: 11. The CDR3 extends over 15 amino acids. The chain recombines TRBV7-9 with TRBJ2-5; 7 positions agree with TRBD1. The sequence derives from a woman in her twenties or thirties in good health and CMV-seronegative. Sequencing was done on a sample of PBMCs. Here the CDR3 DNA reads TGTGCCAGCAGTCAAGGGGGCCTCCAGTCAGAGACCCAGTACTTC. Amino acid sequence: CASSQGGLQSETQYF.